This T cell receptor beta chain emerged from a study of CD4+ T cells in melanoma (dated by TCRdb to about 2022). With regard to the full study: Neoantigen-specific CD4+ T cells in human melanoma were what the study investigated. Overall results and qualifications from the work: Neoantigen-specific CD4+ T cells in melanoma were reported to show diverse differentiation states. The report described a correlation between neoantigen-specific CD4+ T cells and the function of CD8+ T cells, macrophages and B cells.

CDR1 LNHDA and CDR2 SQIVND are derived from the germline V gene (reference sequence). The V and J ends are trimmed by 4 bases and 6 bases, leaving 11 bases between them. The CDR3, cysteine through phenylalanine, is 13 amino acids long. Just the 39-base CDR3 DNA is kept, in frame starting at base 1. Libraries were made using the immunoSEQ multiplex PCR assay. TCRdb took over this immuneACCESS table, retaining in-frame rearrangements with V and J assigned. Such tables are incomplete; in checked studies, under half of the missing clones stem from an unresolved V gene, and the remainder is unexplained. For this sample there are over 10,000 clones; around 80% appear just once. Of the sample, 15% to 20% falls within the top ten clones. Donors were patients with melanoma. A note on this clone: Its recognized antigen is unknown. Nothing much larger sits one base from this clone, and base qualities are not available.

The chain joins TRBV19 to TRBJ2-3; the D element might be TRBD1 or TRBD2, as each aligns at 5 bases. Sequences were obtained from cells from a culture (not recorded whether cultured in vitro). This receptor was obtained from a human donor with melanoma. In nucleotides, the sequence is TGTGCCAGTAGTAGGGGGACGGGGGATACGCAGTATTTT. Its protein product is CASSRGTGDTQYF.